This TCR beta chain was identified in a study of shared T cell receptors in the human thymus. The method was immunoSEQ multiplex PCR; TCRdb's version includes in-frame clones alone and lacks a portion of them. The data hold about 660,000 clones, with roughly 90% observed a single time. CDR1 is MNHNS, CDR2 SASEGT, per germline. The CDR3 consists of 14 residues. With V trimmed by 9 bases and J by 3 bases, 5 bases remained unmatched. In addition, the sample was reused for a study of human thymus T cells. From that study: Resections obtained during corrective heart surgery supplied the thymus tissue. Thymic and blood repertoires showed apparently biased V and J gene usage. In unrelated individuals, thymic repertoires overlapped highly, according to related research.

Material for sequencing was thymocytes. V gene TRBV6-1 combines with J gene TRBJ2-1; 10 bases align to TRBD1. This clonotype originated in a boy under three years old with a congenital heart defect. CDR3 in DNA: TGTGCCAGACCGGGACAGGGGATCTACAATGAGCAGTTCTTC. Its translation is CARPGQGIYNEQFF.